The 10 T cell receptor beta chains listed next were all sequenced from one sample in a study of T cell repertoires in aging, cancer and after chemotherapy. Amplification of TCR beta used genomic DNA extracted from peripheral blood. A mixed TRB-A/B primer pool amplified rearranged TRB by multiplex touch-down PCR. TCRdb called the multiplex PCR reads again in MiXCR, with one record for every CDR3 protein. The sample contains more than 850 distinct CDR3 sequences, 20% to 25% of which appear only once. Specimen: blood. The receptor source for this set is a human donor with a blood cancer.

By proportion, this clonotype is large. The chain uses TRBV6-2 or TRBV6-3 and TRBJ2-3; 12 bases fit TRBD2. The V segment lost 10 bases and the J segment 1 base; nucleotides outside the gene matches: 3. The germline V gene encodes CDR1 MNHEY and CDR2 SVGEGT. The CDR3 has 14 residues. CDR3 region: CATRLAGGTDTQYF. In DNA, the CDR3 is TGTGCCACGAGACTAGCGGGAGGCACAGATACGCAGTATTTT.

Sample share makes this clonotype large. This rearrangement joins TRBV15 to TRBJ2-2, with a tentative D call TRBD1 (6 bases). Trimming removed 0 bases from V and 0 bases from J, with 11 bases in between. CDR3 length: 17 amino acids. The germline gives CDR1 LNHNV, CDR2 YYDKDF (reference sequence). CDR3 nucleotide sequence: TGTGCCACCAGCAGAGATATGGCAGGGGCGAACACCGGGGAGCTGTTTTTT. Amino acid sequence: CATSRDMAGANTGELFF.

The chain recombines TRBV27 with TRBJ2-6; D is uncertain. The CDR3 has 12 amino acids. The V gene's germline CDR1 is MNHEY and CDR2 SMNVEV (reference sequence). V was trimmed by 3 bases and J by 4 bases, leaving 1 base between them. The CDR3 DNA is TGTGCCAGCAGTTTCGGGGCCAACGTCCTGACTTTC. Residues: CASSFGANVLTF.

V is TRBV25-1 and J is TRBJ1-1, with 7 bases aligning to TRBD1. Germline V CDR1 and CDR2: MGHDK, SYGVNS. The CDR3 covers 14 residues. Trimming took 5 bases from V and 3 from J; bases not matched to a gene: 6. As DNA, the CDR3 is TGTGCCAGCAGTCAGGGGGGGTTGCACACTGAAGCTTTCTTT. Protein: CASSQGGLHTEAFF.

By share, this clonotype counts as large. This chain links TRBV7-6 with TRBJ2-2; 12 bases fit TRBD2. V lost 1 base to trimming and J lost 6 bases; unmatched junction nucleotides: 3. The germline V gene has CDR1 SGHVS and CDR2 FNYEAQ. The CDR3 runs 16 residues. CDR3 protein: CASSLGTSGIAGELFF. CDR3 DNA: TGTGCCAGCAGCTTAGGGACTAGCGGGATCGCCGGGGAGCTGTTTTTT.

Judged by abundance, this clonotype is medium-sized (0.01 to 0.1%). The chain carries TRBV24-1 and TRBJ2-1, with D possibly matching TRBD1 (6 bases). Per the germline V gene, CDR1 is KGHDR and CDR2 is SFDVKD. This CDR3 has 16 residues. Trimming removed 5 bases from V and 4 bases from J, with 17 bases in between. The CDR3 bases are TGTGCCACCAGTGCCAGGGCAGGGGCGCGATACAATGAGCAGTTCTTC. Translating it yields CATSARAGARYNEQFF.

For this clonotype: A clone one base away is much larger, so this may be a read error. The J gene is TRBJ2-5, the V gene TRBV11-1; D perhaps matches TRBD1 (6 bases). Trimming shortened V by 10 bases and J by 1 base, and 13 bases separated the two germline ends. The length of the CDR3 is 13 residues. CDR1 is SGHAT and CDR2 is FQDESV in the germline V gene (reference sequence). The CDR3 nucleotides read TGTGCCACCAGTGGGGGCAGCCAAGAGACCCAGTACTTC. Its translation: CATSGGSQETQYF.

By its share, this clonotype is medium-sized. The V gene is TRBV10-2, the J gene TRBJ2-2, with D perhaps TRBD2 (6 bases). Germline V gives CDR1 WSHSY, CDR2 SAAADI. The CDR3 sequence is 14 residues long. The V end was cut by 7 bases, the J end by 3 bases, with 12 bases between. The CDR3: CASTPGEYTGELFF. The DNA for the CDR3 is TGCGCCAGCACCCCGGGGGAGTACACCGGGGAGCTGTTTTTT.

The J gene is TRBJ2-1, the V gene TRBV5-6; 15 positions match TRBD2. Germline assignment: CDR1 SGHDT and CDR2 YYEEEE. The ends lost 0 bases at V and 7 bases at J; junction bases unmatched: 2. The CDR3 loop spans 16 amino acids. CDR3 region: CASSLGTSGRGNEQFF. The DNA of the CDR3 is TGTGCCAGCAGCTTGGGGACTAGCGGGAGGGGAAATGAGCAGTTCTTC. The whole variable domain, remainder taken from reference TRBV5-6 and TRBJ2-1, is DAGVTQSPTHLIKTRGQQVTLRCSPKSGHDTVSWYQQALGQGPQFIFQYYEEEERQRGNFPDRFSGHQFPNYSSELNVNALLLGDSALYLCASSLGTSGRGNEQFFGPGTRLTVL.

In its sample, this clonotype ranks as medium-sized. V gene TRBV15 combines with J gene TRBJ2-7; D might be TRBD2 (6 bases). V shed 1 base and J shed 7 bases, with 11 bases lying between them. Germline lookup yields CDR1 LNHNV and CDR2 YYDKDF (reference sequence). This CDR3 contains 13 residues. Written as DNA, the CDR3 is TGTGCCACCAGCAGAGTGGCGGGGATTGAGCAGTACTTC. This encodes CATSRVAGIEQYF. The full variable domain, its missing parts supplied by reference TRBV15 and TRBJ2-7, is DAMVIQNPRYQVTQFGKPVTLSCSQTLNHNVMYWYQQKSSQAPKLLFHYYDKDFNNEADTPDNFQSRRPNTSFCFLDIRSPGLGDTAMYLCATSRVAGIEQYFGPGTRLTVT.